This paragraph reports one T cell receptor (beta chain). Its antigen is currently unknown. The CDR3 is made up of 18 amino acids. Germline lookup yields CDR1 SGHTA and CDR2 FQGNSA. The sample belongs to a study of monozygotic twins with inflammatory bowel disease. Findings and caveats of the study: Twins with IBD were found to have lower TCRbeta diversity (inverse Simpson) than healthy co-twins.

TCRdb reprocessed the 5' RACE reads and keeps a single row for each CDR3 protein, giving no DNA. The ten most abundant clones cover roughly 1.5% of a sample with some 200,000 distinct CDR3 sequences. The sample was blood. The chain links TRBV7-2 to TRBJ2-1; TCRdb designates TRBD2, a call that cannot be tested without DNA. The clonotype originates from a human donor with ulcerative colitis or Crohn's disease, or a healthy co-twin of an affected twin (not recorded which). This CDR3 reads CASSLAEGLGVSYNEQFF.